These 4 T cell receptor beta chains share one sample of origin, sequenced in a study of early T cells in non-severe SARS-CoV-2 infection. In TCRdb, the 5' RACE reads were re-called with MiXCR into one record per CDR3 protein. The repertoire includes around 53,000 distinct CDR3 sequences, 6.5% to 9.5% of them detected once, and 5% to 6.5% sits in the top ten. Sequenced: whole blood. Receptors were obtained from an adult who was a healthcare worker with PCR-confirmed SARS-CoV-2 infection or an uninfected control (not recorded which).

A few counts support this clonotype. This chain connects TRBV11-2 to TRBJ2-4; no clear D gene. Looked up from germline, CDR1 is SGHAT and CDR2 is FQNNGV. Trimming removed 5 bases at V and 1 base at J, with 12 bases between. The CDR3 loop spans 15 amino acids. The chain's CDR3 is CASSITTLAKNIQYF. CDR3 bases: TGTGCCAGCAGCATAACGACATTGGCCAAAAACATTCAGTACTTC.

This clonotype was counted at least ten times. The V gene is TRBV11-2, the J gene TRBJ2-1, with D unclear. The CDR3 has 12 residues. V was trimmed by 1 base and J by 7 bases, leaving 5 bases between them. In germline, CDR1 is SGHAT, CDR2 FQNNGV. CDR3 in amino acids: CASSLVGNEQFF. The CDR3 DNA reads as TGTGCCAGCAGCTTAGTGGGGAATGAGCAGTTCTTC.

The chain uses TRBV11-3 and TRBJ2-3; maybe TRBD2 (6 bases). Per the germline V gene, CDR1 is SGHNT and CDR2 is YENEEA. V shed 1 base and J shed 0 bases, with 11 bases lying between them. The CDR3 length is 16 residues. The CDR3 here is CASSLGEDSSTDTQYF. In DNA, the CDR3 is TGTGCCAGCAGCTTAGGGGAGGATTCAAGCACAGATACGCAGTATTTT.

This clonotype was recorded at least ten times. The chain couples TRBV19 to TRBJ2-1; TRBD2 is a possible D gene (5 bases). CDR1 is LNHDA and CDR2 is SQIVND in the germline V gene (reference sequence). Trimming took off 4 bases at V and 2 bases at J, with 6 bases between the two ends. CDR3 length equals 13 residues. The CDR3 DNA is TGTGCCAGTAGTAGCGGGCCCTACAATGAGCAGTTCTTC. This gives the protein CASSSGPYNEQFF.